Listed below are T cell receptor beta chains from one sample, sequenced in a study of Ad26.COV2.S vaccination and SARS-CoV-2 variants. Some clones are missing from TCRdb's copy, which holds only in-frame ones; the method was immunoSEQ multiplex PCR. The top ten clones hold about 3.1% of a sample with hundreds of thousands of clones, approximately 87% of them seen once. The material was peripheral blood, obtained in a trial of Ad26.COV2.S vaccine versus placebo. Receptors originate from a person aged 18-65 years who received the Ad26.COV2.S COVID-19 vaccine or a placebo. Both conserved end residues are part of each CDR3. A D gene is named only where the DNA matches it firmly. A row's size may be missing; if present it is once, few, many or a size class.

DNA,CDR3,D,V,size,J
TGTGCCAGCAACCCGGAGACAGGGGCTACGTACGGCTATGGCTACACCTTC,CASNPETGATYGYGYTF,TRBD1,TRBV11-2,NA,TRBJ1-2
TGTGCCAGCAGCCACCTTTTGGGGGGCGGAAGGGGAGGCTACACCTTC,CASSHLLGGGRGGYTF,NA,TRBV3-1/TRBV3-2,few,TRBJ1-2
TGTGCCAGCAGCTCCAGGCAGGACTACGAGCAGTACTTC,CASSSRQDYEQYF,NA,TRBV7-2,NA,TRBJ2-7
TGTGCCAGCAGTCCTGGACGGACTCCTGCAAACGAGCAGTACTTC,CASSPGRTPANEQYF,NA,TRBV27,NA,TRBJ2-7
TGCGCCAGCCGTGGGCAGGCCTCCTACGAGCAGTACTTC,CASRGQASYEQYF,NA,TRBV4-1,NA,TRBJ2-7
TGTGCCAGCAGTTACACAGGGACGGGTATTATGTTCACTGAAGCTTTCTTT,CASSYTGTGIMFTEAFF,NA,TRBV6-2/TRBV6-3,NA,TRBJ1-1
TGTGCCAGCAGTTACTCCGGGACAACTAGCTATTCACCCCTCCACTTT,CASSYSGTTSYSPLHF,NA,TRBV6-6,NA,TRBJ1-6
TGTGCCAGCAGTGACTCGAGGGCAGGGGGCTATGGCTACACCTTC,CASSDSRAGGYGYTF,TRBD1,TRBV6-4,NA,TRBJ1-2
TGTGCCAGCAGTTTGAGGAACTCCTACGAGCAGTACTTC,CASSLRNSYEQYF,NA,TRBV12-3/TRBV12-4,NA,TRBJ2-7
TGTGCCAGCAGCAGGGGACAGCCCTCTCGTGGCTACACCTTC,CASSRGQPSRGYTF,TRBD1,TRBV5-6,NA,TRBJ1-2
TGTGCCAGCAGTTCTCCCCGACAGAATACGCAGTATTTT,CASSSPRQNTQYF,NA,TRBV27,NA,TRBJ2-3
TGCGCCAGCAGCTTGGGACAGTACCAAGAGACCCAGTACTTC,CASSLGQYQETQYF,NA,TRBV5-1,NA,TRBJ2-5
TGTGCCAGTAGCACAGGGAGCTCTGGAAACACCATATATTTT,CASSTGSSGNTIYF,NA,TRBV19,NA,TRBJ1-3
TGTGCCAGCAGCTTAGATCGTGCCTACGAGCAGTACTTC,CASSLDRAYEQYF,NA,TRBV11-3,NA,TRBJ2-7
TGCGCCAGCAGCTTGGGGACACGTTATGGCTACACCTTC,CASSLGTRYGYTF,NA,TRBV5-1,NA,TRBJ1-2
TGTGCCAGTAGTCCCACGACAGGGGGCAATCAGCCCCAGCATTTT,CASSPTTGGNQPQHF,TRBD1,TRBV19,once,TRBJ1-5
TGTGCCAGCTCACCGACAGGAAATTATGGCTACACCTTC,CASSPTGNYGYTF,NA,TRBV18,NA,TRBJ1-2
TGTGCCTGGAGTGTAGCGACTAGCGGACTCCTGAGCTCCTACAATGAGCAGTTCTTC,CAWSVATSGLLSSYNEQFF,TRBD2,TRBV30,once,TRBJ2-1
TGTGCCAGCAGCCCTCGACAGGGATCGAGGCAAAGGCAGTTCTTC,CASSPRQGSRQRQFF,TRBD1,TRBV11-2,once,TRBJ2-1
TGTGCCTGGAGTCGGGTGCAGAACACCGGGGAGCTGTTTTTT,CAWSRVQNTGELFF,NA,TRBV30,NA,TRBJ2-2
TGCGCCAGCAGCTTGGCCACGGGTCCCTACGAGCAGTACTTC,CASSLATGPYEQYF,NA,TRBV5-1,NA,TRBJ2-7
TGTGCCAGCTCACCGTCTAGCGGGAGTTACGAGCAGTACTTC,CASSPSSGSYEQYF,TRBD2,TRBV18,once,TRBJ2-7
TGCGCCAGCAGCCCGCGACCCGCGCGGTCCTATAATTCACCCCTCCACTTT,CASSPRPARSYNSPLHF,NA,TRBV4-1,NA,TRBJ1-6
TGTGCCAGCAGCCAAGGAGGAAGCACAGATACGCAGTATTTT,CASSQGGSTDTQYF,NA,TRBV7-3,NA,TRBJ2-3
TGTGCCTGGACTGGAGCTTATGGCTACACCTTC,CAWTGAYGYTF,NA,TRBV30,NA,TRBJ1-2
TGTGCCAGCAGACGCACAGGGACAGAGACCCAGTACTTC,CASRRTGTETQYF,NA,TRBV6-5,NA,TRBJ2-5
TGTGCCAGCAGGGGGACAGGTTACAATCAGCCCCAGCATTTT,CASRGTGYNQPQHF,TRBD1,TRBV2,few,TRBJ1-5
TGTGCCAGCAGCCTACGGGACAGTAACTATGGCTACACCTTC,CASSLRDSNYGYTF,TRBD1,TRBV7-9,NA,TRBJ1-2
TGTGCCAGCATGATCGAGGGCATGACTCAGCCCCAGCATTTT,CASMIEGMTQPQHF,NA,TRBV2,NA,TRBJ1-5
TGTGCCAGCAGTTTGACAGGCCGGAACACTGAAGCTTTCTTT,CASSLTGRNTEAFF,NA,TRBV28,NA,TRBJ1-1
TGTGCCAGCAGTTACCCCGCGGCAGATACGCAGTATTTT,CASSYPAADTQYF,NA,TRBV6-5,NA,TRBJ2-3
TGTGCCAGCAGCTTCGATTCTTGGTCCGATCCATATCGTGGCTACACCTTC,CASSFDSWSDPYRGYTF,NA,TRBV7-9,NA,TRBJ1-2
TGTGCCAGCAGCCCTCCCCCGGGAGATACGCAGTATTTT,CASSPPPGDTQYF,NA,TRBV12-3/TRBV12-4,once,TRBJ2-3
TGTGCCAGCAGCTTAGCCACGTCTGATGAAGCTTTCTTT,CASSLATSDEAFF,NA,TRBV7-9,NA,TRBJ1-1
TGCGCCAGCAGCATCAGCCCGGCTAATGAAAAACTGTTTTTT,CASSISPANEKLFF,NA,TRBV5-1,many,TRBJ1-4
TGTGCCAGCAGAAGGACGGTCTCCTACGAGCAGTACTTC,CASRRTVSYEQYF,NA,TRBV6-5,NA,TRBJ2-7
TGTGCCAGCAGCTTAGGGGGGGACCCTAATGAAAAACTGTTTTTT,CASSLGGDPNEKLFF,NA,TRBV7-9,few,TRBJ1-4
TGTGCCAGCAGTAGACAGACAGACATTACTGAAGCTTTCTTT,CASSRQTDITEAFF,NA,TRBV6-5,NA,TRBJ1-1
TGCGCCAGCAGCTACGCCGGGACTAGCGGGGGAAATACGCAGTATTTT,CASSYAGTSGGNTQYF,TRBD2,TRBV4-3,NA,TRBJ2-3
TGTGCCAGCAGTCCCTGGACTAGCGGGCCCTACGAGCAGTACTTC,CASSPWTSGPYEQYF,TRBD2,TRBV6-2/TRBV6-3,few,TRBJ2-7
TGTGCCAGCAGCCAAGTCAGTGCTCCTCGTGGCTACACCTTC,CASSQVSAPRGYTF,NA,TRBV3-1/TRBV3-2,NA,TRBJ1-2
TGCGCCAGCAGCCAAGAAGACAGGCCGTCCTACGAGCAGTACTTC,CASSQEDRPSYEQYF,NA,TRBV4-1,NA,TRBJ2-7
TGTGCCAGCAGCAACCGACAGGGGAACGGGAACACTGAAGCTTTCTTT,CASSNRQGNGNTEAFF,TRBD1,TRBV7-6,NA,TRBJ1-1
TGTGCCAGCTGTAATAGCGCCACCGGGGAGCTGTTTTTT,CASCNSATGELFF,NA,TRBV3-1/TRBV3-2,NA,TRBJ2-2
TGTGCCAGCAGTGAAGTCCCCCGCAGGGGCCTTCGGAACACTGAAGCTTTCTTT,CASSEVPRRGLRNTEAFF,NA,TRBV6-1,NA,TRBJ1-1
TGTGCCTGGAGTGACGGACAGAATCAGCCCCAGCATTTT,CAWSDGQNQPQHF,NA,TRBV30,NA,TRBJ1-5
TGCGCCAGCAGTGAGTCCGCGGGAGGCCTGGAGACCCAGTACTTC,CASSESAGGLETQYF,TRBD2,TRBV10-1,NA,TRBJ2-5
TGTGCCAGTAGTACCAGACAGGGCCGAAACACCATATATTTT,CASSTRQGRNTIYF,TRBD1,TRBV19,NA,TRBJ1-3
TGTGCCAGCCTCGGCCTATCAAGCTCCTATAATTCACCCCTCCACTTT,CASLGLSSSYNSPLHF,NA,TRBV2,NA,TRBJ1-6
TGTGCCAGCAGCCTCTCGGACGGGGGTTACACCATATATTTT,CASSLSDGGYTIYF,NA,TRBV11-2,NA,TRBJ1-3
TGTGCCTGGACTAACAAGGGCACAGGGGGAGAGACCCAGTACTTC,CAWTNKGTGGETQYF,TRBD1,TRBV30,NA,TRBJ2-5
TGCGCCAGCAGCCTACAGGGGCGCACAGATACGCAGTATTTT,CASSLQGRTDTQYF,TRBD1,TRBV4-1,NA,TRBJ2-3
TGTGCCAGCAAAGGGGGGATGGTGGAGCGGGAGGCCTTCCAAGAGACCCAGTACTTC,CASKGGMVEREAFQETQYF,NA,TRBV21-1,NA,TRBJ2-5
TGTGCCAGCAGCTTAATGGGGGCCGGTGAAGCTTTCTTT,CASSLMGAGEAFF,NA,TRBV7-3,NA,TRBJ1-1
TGTGCCAGTATCCCCACAGGGGGGTCAGAAAAACTGTTTTTT,CASIPTGGSEKLFF,TRBD1,TRBV19,NA,TRBJ1-4
TGTGCCAGCACCCGTACAGGGAGGAACACTGAAGCTTTCTTT,CASTRTGRNTEAFF,NA,TRBV2,NA,TRBJ1-1
TGTGCCAGCAGTTCCCTCGGGGACAGGACCGGGACAGATACGCAGTATTTT,CASSSLGDRTGTDTQYF,TRBD1,TRBV27,NA,TRBJ2-3